This TCR beta chain was sequenced in a study of identical twins. The V and J ends lost 4 bases and 7 bases respectively, with 14 bases between them. This CDR3 is 13 amino acids long. Germline V lookup: CDR1 SGHTA, CDR2 FQGNSA. This clonotype was found many times. TCRdb used MiXCR to reprocess the 5' RACE reads, holding one entry per CDR3 protein. The sample shows about 690,000 distinct CDR3 sequences, 5.5% to 7.5% of them seen only once. The origin of this receptor is a man younger than 35 in good health. Sequenced material: naive T cells sorted from blood. The rearrangement joins TRBV7-2 to TRBJ2-7, with D uncertain. CDR3 nucleotide sequence: TGTGCCAGCAGCTCTGGTCACAGCAAGGAGCAGTACTTC. This translates into CASSSGHSKEQYF.